This TCR beta chain was profiled in a study of cytomegalovirus exposure and HLA in healthy donors. Overall study context: Earlier sequencing of about 200 million T cells yielded nearly 120 million unique TCR beta sequences.

60 Vbeta and 13 Jbeta primers were used in PCR. Profiled with immunoSEQ multiplex PCR; TCRdb holds only in-frame clones, not every one. The sample carries about 160,000 clones, about 82% recorded once. A word on this clone: This sample also contains other DNA sequences that code for the same CDR3.

CDR3 length equals 15 residues. Trimming at V came to 4 bases and at J to 7 bases, leaving 7 bases not matched to a gene. CDR1 is SGHTA and CDR2 is FQGTGA in the germline V gene. The sequenced material came from PBMCs. The V call is TRBV7-3, the J call TRBJ1-6; 7 bases agree with TRBD1. The clonotype originates from a woman under 40 in good health and CMV-seropositive. CDR3 in DNA: TGTGCCAGCAGCTCACAGGGGTTATACAATTCACCCCTCCACTTT. It specifies CASSSQGLYNSPLHF.